This record covers a single TCR beta chain. As processed by the authors: It was from reference gene primer amplification that nucleated cell counts were estimated. The repertoire was sequenced with immunoSEQ multiplex PCR; TCRdb's copy has only in-frame clones and lacks some. V and J calls and clone size come straight from that table; D and trimming were deduced from the DNA. The table includes 200,000 or so clones, 75% to 85% detected once. This record belongs to a study of blood T cell repertoires in COVID-19. Study details: COVID-19 samples, acute and convalescent, were from the United States, Italy and Spain.

Germline lookup yields CDR1 LNHDA and CDR2 SQIVND (reference sequence). V shed 1 base, J shed 6 bases, and the junction held 2 bases outside the gene matches. The CDR3 has 13 residues. Across about two dozen US areas, participants ranged in age from roughly 18 to 95 years. Donors were grouped by their self-reported clinical history. This rearrangement joins TRBV19 to TRBJ2-7; 8 bases are shared with TRBD2. The receptor was derived from a woman in her thirties or forties with acute COVID-19. Sample: PBMCs or T cells enriched from blood (not recorded which). In DNA, the CDR3 is TGTGCCAGTAGTATAGTGAGCGGGGGCGAGCAGTACTTC. Amino acids: CASSIVSGGEQYF.